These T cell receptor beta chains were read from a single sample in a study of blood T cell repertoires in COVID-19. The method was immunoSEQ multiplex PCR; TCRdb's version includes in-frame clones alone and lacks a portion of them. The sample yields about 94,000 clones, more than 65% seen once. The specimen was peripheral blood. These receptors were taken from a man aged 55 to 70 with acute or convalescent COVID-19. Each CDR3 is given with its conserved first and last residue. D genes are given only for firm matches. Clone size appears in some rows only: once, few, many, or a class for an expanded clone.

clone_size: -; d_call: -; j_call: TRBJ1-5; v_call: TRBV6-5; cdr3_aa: CASSYAGDQPQHF; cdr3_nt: TGTGCCAGCAGTTACGCAGGGGATCAGCCCCAGCATTTT
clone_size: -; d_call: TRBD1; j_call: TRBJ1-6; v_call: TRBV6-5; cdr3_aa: CASTSGGRSPLHF; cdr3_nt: TGTGCCAGCACTTCAGGGGGCCGTTCACCCCTCCACTTT
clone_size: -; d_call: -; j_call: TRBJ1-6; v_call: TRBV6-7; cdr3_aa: CASSYSKVRLNSPLHF; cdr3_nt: TGTGCCAGCAGTTACTCGAAAGTTAGATTAAATTCACCCCTCCACTTT
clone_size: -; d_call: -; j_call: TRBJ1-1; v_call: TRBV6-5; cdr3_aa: CASSRGVPPTEAFF; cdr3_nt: TGTGCCAGCAGCCGCGGGGTTCCGCCGACTGAAGCTTTCTTT
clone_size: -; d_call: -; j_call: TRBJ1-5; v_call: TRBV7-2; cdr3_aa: CASSLELGSNQPQHF; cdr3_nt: TGTGCCAGCAGCTTAGAATTGGGCTCCAATCAGCCCCAGCATTTT
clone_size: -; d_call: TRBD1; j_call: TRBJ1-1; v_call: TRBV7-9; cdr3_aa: CASSPKKGGGKGTEAFF; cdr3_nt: TGTGCCAGCAGCCCTAAGAAAGGGGGCGGTAAGGGGACTGAAGCTTTCTTT
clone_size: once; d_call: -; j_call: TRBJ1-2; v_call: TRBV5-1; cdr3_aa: CASSVLPGADYGYTF; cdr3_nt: TGCGCCAGCAGCGTCCTCCCAGGAGCGGACTATGGCTACACCTTC
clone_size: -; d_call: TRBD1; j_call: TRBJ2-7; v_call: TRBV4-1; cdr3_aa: CASSHRGQGTYEQYF; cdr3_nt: TGCGCCAGCAGCCACCGGGGACAGGGAACCTACGAGCAGTACTTC
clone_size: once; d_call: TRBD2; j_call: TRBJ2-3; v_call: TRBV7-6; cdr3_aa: CASSLAGGMTDTQYF; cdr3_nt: TGTGCCAGCAGCTTAGCGGGGGGGATGACAGATACGCAGTATTTT
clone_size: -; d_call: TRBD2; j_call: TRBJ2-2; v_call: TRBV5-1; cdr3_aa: CASRSGTSLAGELFF; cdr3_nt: TGCGCCAGCAGGTCCGGGACTAGCCTAGCCGGGGAGCTGTTTTTT
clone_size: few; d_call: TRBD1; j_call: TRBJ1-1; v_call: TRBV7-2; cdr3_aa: CASSLKGAGENTEAFF; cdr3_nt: TGTGCCAGCAGCTTAAAGGGGGCAGGGGAGAACACTGAAGCTTTCTTT
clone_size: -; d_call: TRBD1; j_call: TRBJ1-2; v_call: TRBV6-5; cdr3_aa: CASTPTGGSYGYTF; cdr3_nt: TGTGCCAGCACCCCGACAGGGGGCTCCTATGGCTACACCTTC
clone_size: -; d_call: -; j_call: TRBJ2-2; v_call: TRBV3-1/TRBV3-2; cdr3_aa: CASSQGTGNTGELFF; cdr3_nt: TGTGCCAGCAGCCAAGGGACTGGGAACACCGGGGAGCTGTTTTTT
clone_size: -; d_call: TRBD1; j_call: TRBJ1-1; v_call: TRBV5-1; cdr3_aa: CASSLTVQGADEAFF; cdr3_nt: TGCGCCAGCAGCTTGACCGTACAGGGGGCCGATGAAGCTTTCTTT
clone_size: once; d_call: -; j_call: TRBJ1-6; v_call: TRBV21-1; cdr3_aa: CASSKGESGCEVLDYNSPLHF; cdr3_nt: TGTGCCAGCAGCAAAGGAGAGTCGGGATGCGAGGTTTTGGACTATAATTCACCCCTCCACTTT
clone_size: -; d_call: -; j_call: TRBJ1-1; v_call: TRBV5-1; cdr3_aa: CASSSAGYTEAFF; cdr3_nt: TGCGCCAGCAGCTCCGCAGGGTACACTGAAGCTTTCTTT
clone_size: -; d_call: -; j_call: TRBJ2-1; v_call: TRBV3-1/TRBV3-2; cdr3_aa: CASSRTLGTYNEQFF; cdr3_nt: TGTGCCAGCAGCCGTACATTGGGCACCTACAATGAGCAGTTCTTC
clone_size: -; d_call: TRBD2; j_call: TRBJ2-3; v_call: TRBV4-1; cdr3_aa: CASSQDAAGGRTDTQYF; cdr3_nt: TGCGCCAGCAGCCAAGACGCAGCGGGGGGGCGTACAGATACGCAGTATTTT
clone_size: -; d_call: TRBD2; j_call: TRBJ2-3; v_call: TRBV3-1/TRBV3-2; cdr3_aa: CVAGGPDTQYF; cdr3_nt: TGTGTAGCGGGGGGCCCAGATACGCAGTATTTT
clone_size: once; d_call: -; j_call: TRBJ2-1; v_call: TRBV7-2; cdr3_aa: CASSISSYNEQFF; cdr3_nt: TGTGCCAGCAGCATATCTAGCTACAATGAGCAGTTCTTC
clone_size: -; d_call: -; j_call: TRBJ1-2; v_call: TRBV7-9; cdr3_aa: CASSLAQGSGGYTF; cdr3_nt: TGTGCCAGCAGCTTAGCCCAGGGGAGTGGTGGCTACACCTTC
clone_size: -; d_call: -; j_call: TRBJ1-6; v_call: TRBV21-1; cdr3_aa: CASSPRGSQGDSPLHF; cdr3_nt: TGTGCCAGCAGCCCAAGGGGTTCACAGGGGGACTCACCCCTCCACTTT
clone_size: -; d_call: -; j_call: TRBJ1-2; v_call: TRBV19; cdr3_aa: CASRAPYGYTF; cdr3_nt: TGTGCCAGTAGAGCCCCTTATGGCTACACCTTC
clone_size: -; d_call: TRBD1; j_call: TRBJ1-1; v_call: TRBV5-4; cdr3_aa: CASSVGTGRNPMNTEAFF; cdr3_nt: TGTGCCAGCAGCGTGGGGACAGGAAGGAACCCCATGAACACTGAAGCTTTCTTT